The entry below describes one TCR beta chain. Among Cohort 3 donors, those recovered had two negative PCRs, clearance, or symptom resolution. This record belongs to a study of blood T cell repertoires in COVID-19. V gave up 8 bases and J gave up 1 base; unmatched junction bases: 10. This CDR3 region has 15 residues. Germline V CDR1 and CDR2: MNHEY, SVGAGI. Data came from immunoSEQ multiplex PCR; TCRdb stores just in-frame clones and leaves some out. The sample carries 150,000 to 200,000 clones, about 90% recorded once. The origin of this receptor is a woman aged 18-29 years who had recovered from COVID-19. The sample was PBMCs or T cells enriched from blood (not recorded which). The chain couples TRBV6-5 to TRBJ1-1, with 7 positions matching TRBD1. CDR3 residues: CASSTGVEGNTEAFF. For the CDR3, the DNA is TGTGCCAGCTCCACAGGGGTGGAAGGGAACACTGAAGCTTTCTTT.